This T cell receptor beta chain was sequenced during a study of blood T cell repertoires in COVID-19. Details on this clone: One junction end does not reproduce the germline sequence, and a read error may be involved.

The CDR3 is made up of 19 amino acids. Germline V gene data show CDR1 as SGHTA and CDR2 as FQGNSA. Repertoires were generated with immunoSEQ multiplex PCR, while TCRdb's copy carries only in-frame clones and drops some. The table shows some 200,000 clones, with about nine tenths occurring only once. The TCR sequence derives from a man older than 75 with acute or convalescent COVID-19. V and J are TRBV7-2 and TRBJ2-2; 7 positions agree with TRBD1. Sequencing was performed on peripheral blood. The CDR3 region is CASSLSYRGRLTNTGELFF. For the CDR3, the DNA is TGTGCCAGCAGCCTATCGTACAGGGGCCGACTAACGAATACCGGGGAGCTGTTTTTT.